The 18 T cell receptor beta chains below all came from one sample that was sequenced in a study of blood T cell repertoires in COVID-19 (dated by TCRdb to between 2020 and 2021). The library was generated by the immunoSEQ multiplex PCR assay. Held by TCRdb, this immuneACCESS table contains in-frame sequences only and omits some clones. Under half of the omission traces to an unresolved V gene where checked; the cause of the rest is unknown. The sample includes almost 200,000 clones, with 86% observed a single time. 0.65% to 0.95% of the sample is held by the ten biggest clonotypes. Source material: peripheral blood. These receptors originate from a woman aged 70-85 years with acute or convalescent COVID-19.

The chain has TRBV5-6 and TRBJ1-2, with D possibly matching TRBD1 (6 bases). Germline loops: CDR1 SGHDT, CDR2 YYEEEE. CDR3 length equals 15 residues. The germline V and J ends were trimmed by 4 bases and 2 bases, with 15 bases remaining between them. The CDR3 DNA follows: TGTGCCAGCAGCGCGGACAGCCTAGTAAACTATGGCTACACCTTC. Encoded protein: CASSADSLVNYGYTF.

V gene TRBV5-1 combines with J gene TRBJ1-1, with a weak D call TRBD1 (5 bases). The CDR3 contains 16 residues. V lost 4 bases and J lost 0, with 16 bases in between. Germline CDR1 SGHRS, CDR2 YFSETQ. The CDR3 region is CASSRQGLPMNTEAFF. The CDR3 bases are TGCGCCAGCAGCAGGCAGGGTCTTCCGATGAACACTGAAGCTTTCTTT.

The CDR3 here is CASSEQGRQGYGYTF. The CDR3, as DNA: TGTGCCAGCTCCGAACAGGGTCGGCAAGGCTATGGCTACACCTTC. The gene calls are TRBV18 and TRBJ1-2, with a weak D call TRBD1 (6 bases). Germline CDR1 is KGHSH and CDR2 is LQKENI. This CDR3 contains 15 residues. Trimming cost V 6 bases and J 4 bases, with 18 bases left between them.

The chain employs TRBV27 and TRBJ2-6, with 8 bases aligning to TRBD2. The germline CDR1 and CDR2 sequences are MNHEY and SMNVEV (reference sequence). This CDR3 is 16 amino acids long. V gave up 5 bases and J gave up 3 bases; unmatched junction bases: 6. The CDR3 sequence: CASSLRGGGGANVLTF. The CDR3 nucleotides are TGTGCCAGCAGTCTCCGGGGGGGCGGTGGGGCCAACGTCCTGACTTTC.

This clone was picked up one time. The V call is TRBV4-3, the J call TRBJ1-6; D remains ambiguous. The CDR3 is made up of 16 amino acids. Trimming took 0 bases from V and 0 from J, leaving 6 bases between them. Germline V gives CDR1 LGHNA, CDR2 YSLEER. The chain's CDR3 is CASSQDYRSYNSPLHF. CDR3 coding DNA: TGCGCCAGCAGCCAAGATTATCGCTCCTATAATTCACCCCTCCACTTT.

The rearrangement uses TRBV14 and TRBJ1-3; D not certain. The CDR3 has 17 residues. V lost 0 bases, J lost 0 bases, and 12 bases lay in between. In germline, CDR1 is SGHDN, CDR2 FVKESK. The CDR3 coding sequence is TGTGCCAGCAGCCAAGACCAGGCGCTAGCCTCTGGAAACACCATATATTTT. Translation: CASSQDQALASGNTIYF.

The rearrangement links TRBV6-2 or TRBV6-3 to TRBJ2-2; 12 bases are shared with TRBD2. Germline V CDR1 and CDR2: MNHEY, SVGEGT. The CDR3 covers 17 residues. After removal of 0 bases from V and 5 bases from J, the junction contained 4 bases not matched to a gene. CDR3 sequence reads: CASSYSTSGSRTGELFF. CDR3 nucleotides: TGTGCCAGCAGTTACTCGACTAGCGGGAGTCGAACCGGGGAGCTGTTTTTT.

The chain carries TRBV6-2 or TRBV6-3 and TRBJ2-3, with D unresolved. The CDR3 totals 15 residues. Per germline, CDR1 MNHEY and CDR2 SVGEGT. With 4 bases removed from V and 5 bases from J, the gap between germline ends came to 16 bases. This CDR3 reads CASSSDAKPGDTQYF. CDR3 nucleotides: TGTGCCAGCAGTTCTGACGCGAAACCGGGAGATACGCAGTATTTT.

The rearrangement links TRBV5-1 to TRBJ1-1, with D uncertain. The V gene's germline CDR1 is SGHRS and CDR2 YFSETQ. CDR3 size: 15 residues. Trimming shortened V by 1 base and J by 3 bases, and 13 bases separated the two germline ends. DNA for the CDR3: TGCGCCAGCAGCTTGTCCTACCGTCCGGACACTGAAGCTTTCTTT. Translating it yields CASSLSYRPDTEAFF.

The CDR3: CASSENWAVNQPQHF. The DNA of the CDR3 is TGTGCCAGCAGTGAAAATTGGGCAGTCAATCAGCCCCAGCATTTT. The chain has TRBV2 and TRBJ1-5; no reliable D call. Germline V gene sequence: CDR1 SNHLY, CDR2 FYNNEI. The V end was cut by 2 bases, the J end by 3 bases, with 11 bases between. The CDR3 consists of 15 residues.

V is TRBV28 and J is TRBJ1-5, with D hard to call. Germline V gene data show CDR1 as MDHEN and CDR2 as SYDVKM. The CDR3 is 12 residues long. V was cut by 8 bases and J by 6 bases, with 11 bases left in between. The CDR3 coding sequence is TGTGCCAGCTGCCTTCTCGGTCAGCCCCAGCATTTT. Translated: CASCLLGQPQHF.

This clone was observed a single time. The rearrangement uses TRBV7-2 and TRBJ2-7; 8 bases map to TRBD2. The CDR3 is made up of 15 amino acids. The V and J ends lost 4 bases and 4 bases, in that order; junction bases with no gene match: 9. The germline V gene encodes CDR1 SGHTA and CDR2 FQGNSA. The CDR3 loop is CASSSGAGAVYEQYF. The CDR3 DNA sequence: TGTGCCAGCAGCTCAGGAGCGGGAGCGGTGTACGAGCAGTACTTC. The full variable domain, rest sourced from reference TRBV7-2 and TRBJ2-7, is GAGVSQSPSNKVTEKGKDVELRCDPISGHTALYWYRQSLGQGLEFLIYFQGNSAPDKSGLPSDRFSAERTGGSVSTLTIQRTQQEDSAVYLCASSSGAGAVYEQYFGPGTRLTVT.

Only a few counts were recorded for this clone. The chain links TRBV2 to TRBJ1-2, with D possibly matching TRBD1 (6 bases). CDR3 length: 14 residues. V lost 6 bases and J 5 bases, leaving 16 bases between the germline ends. Germline CDR1 reads SNHLY; CDR2 reads FYNNEI. The CDR3 DNA sequence: TGTGCCAGCAGAAGGGGGATAGCTAGGTATGGCTACACCTTC. As protein: CASRRGIARYGYTF.

The rearrangement links TRBV19 to TRBJ1-6; D is undetermined. Trimming pared 5 bases from V and 7 bases from J, leaving 15 bases between. The germline V gene has CDR1 LNHDA and CDR2 SQIVND (reference sequence). CDR3 size: 15 residues. This CDR3 reads CASSSPKSKNSPLHF. The CDR3 DNA sequence: TGTGCCAGTAGTTCCCCCAAGAGTAAGAATTCACCCCTCCACTTT.

CDR3 residues: CASSEFLAGTAFF. DNA of the CDR3: TGTGCCAGCAGTGAATTTCTTGCAGGAACGGCTTTCTTT. The rearrangement links TRBV2 to TRBJ1-1; the D is unclear. The V and J ends lost 2 bases and 11 bases respectively, with 15 bases between them. CDR1 and CDR2 (germline): SNHLY, FYNNEI. CDR3 length equals 13 residues.

The chain is built from TRBV29-1 and TRBJ1-3; 9 bases align to TRBD1. The CDR3 is made up of 15 amino acids. The V gene's germline CDR1 is SQVTM and CDR2 ANQGSEA. The V and J ends lost 5 bases and 3 bases, in that order; junction bases with no gene match: 8. The CDR3 spells CSVIEPDRGGNTIYF. The DNA of the CDR3 is TGCAGCGTTATCGAACCGGACAGGGGTGGAAACACCATATATTTT.

The chain carries TRBV13 and TRBJ2-1; 9 nucleotides match TRBD2. Germline trimming cut 1 base from V and 6 bases from J; bases unmatched to any gene: 13. The CDR3 sequence is 18 residues long. Germline V gene lookup returns CDR1 PRHDT and CDR2 FYEKMQ (reference sequence). In nucleotides, the CDR3 is TGTGCCAGCAGCTTAGACCCAGGCGGGGGGGGCGTTTCCAATGAGCAGTTCTTC. This translates into CASSLDPGGGGVSNEQFF.

The chain has TRBV6-5 and TRBJ2-5; a weak D match, TRBD2 (6 bases). Trimming shortened V by 6 bases and J by 1 base, and 9 bases separated the two germline ends. The length of the CDR3 is 13 residues. Looked up from germline, CDR1 is MNHEY and CDR2 is SVGAGI. CDR3 DNA sequence: TGTGCCAGCAGGCTGGGGGGCCAAGAGACCCAGTACTTC. Encoded protein: CASRLGGQETQYF.